What follows are 26 T cell receptor beta chains derived from one specimen sequenced in a study of CDR3 diversity in severe acne. A single record per CDR3 protein comes from TCRdb applying MiXCR to the PCR reads. The sample includes about 90,000 distinct CDR3 sequences, around 47% of them seen just once. Material: blood. These receptors came from a male donor with severe acne vulgaris.

The rearrangement joins TRBV6-5 to TRBJ2-7; D tentatively fits TRBD1 or TRBD2 (5 bases each). CDR3 length: 13 residues. Germline V gene lookup returns CDR1 MNHEY and CDR2 SVGAGI. The V gene lost 6 bases and the J gene lost 6 bases, with 15 bases spanning the gap. The CDR3 coding sequence is TGTGCCAGCAGCCGATCCCAGGGAGTCGAGCAGTACTTC. Amino acids: CASSRSQGVEQYF.

The table lists this clonotype with many counts. The chain links TRBV5-1 to TRBJ2-7, with a possible D match to TRBD1 (6 bases). The V gene's germline CDR1 is SGHRS and CDR2 YFSETQ. CDR3 length equals 13 residues. The ends were cut back, 2 bases at V and 6 bases at J, with 12 bases in the middle. The CDR3 region has the DNA TGCGCCAGCAGCTTACTACAGGGTTTCGAGCAGTACTTC. Translation: CASSLLQGFEQYF.

This clonotype was counted many times. The chain's CDR3 is CASSPKSGRAYNEQFF. CDR3 sequence (DNA): TGTGCCAGCAGCCCCAAAAGCGGGAGGGCCTACAATGAGCAGTTCTTC. This chain links TRBV7-8 with TRBJ2-1; 10 positions agree with TRBD2. This CDR3 spans 16 amino acids. The ends lost 5 bases at V and 2 bases at J; junction bases unmatched: 6. CDR1 is SGHVS and CDR2 is FQNEAQ in the germline V gene.

The rearrangement joins TRBV10-1 to TRBJ1-5; TRBD1 agrees at 8 bases. Germline-derived CDR1 and CDR2 are WNHNN and SYGVQD (reference sequence). V lost 0 bases to trimming and J lost 0 bases; unmatched junction nucleotides: 4. The CDR3 is 17 residues long. DNA for the CDR3: TGCGCCAGCAGTGAGTCCACAGGGGGTCATAGCAATCAGCCCCAGCATTTT. It encodes CASSESTGGHSNQPQHF.

This clonotype was picked up many times. The chain joins TRBV10-3 to TRBJ2-3; no reliable D call. Germline V gene sequence: CDR1 ENHRY, CDR2 SYGVKD. There are 13 residues in the CDR3. The V end was cut by 0 bases, the J end by 4 bases, with 5 bases between. The CDR3: CAISESLADTQYF. CDR3 coding DNA: TGTGCCATCAGTGAGTCCTTGGCAGATACGCAGTATTTT.

This clonotype was recorded many times. This chain uses TRBV2 with TRBJ1-1, with D perhaps TRBD1 (5 bases). The CDR3 sequence is 13 residues long. Per germline, CDR1 SNHLY and CDR2 FYNNEI. Trimming pared 5 bases from V and 2 bases from J, leaving 9 bases between. The CDR3 DNA reads as TGTGCCAGCAGTCGTGACAGAAACACTGAAGCTTTCTTT. It encodes CASSRDRNTEAFF.

This clonotype was detected ten times or more. The chain joins TRBV2 to TRBJ1-3; D gene uncertain. Trimming removed 7 bases from V and 9 bases from J, with 16 bases in between. This CDR3 spans 13 amino acids. CDR1 is SNHLY, CDR2 FYNNEI, per germline. Here the CDR3 reads CASIRTASGTIYF. CDR3 DNA: TGTGCCAGCATTCGGACGGCGTCCGGCACCATATATTTT.

About this clonotype: An end of the junction differs from the germline gene, which may be a read error. The chain is built from TRBV5-6 and TRBJ2-3; the match to TRBD1 covers 12 bases. Germline-derived CDR1 and CDR2 are SGHDT and YYEEEE. The length of the CDR3 is 16 residues. The CDR3 loop reads CASSLAGTGGTGTQYF. In DNA, the CDR3 is TGTGCCAGCAGCTTGGCCGGGACAGGGGGCACAGGTACGCAGTATTTT.

Only a few counts were recorded for this clonotype. The chain has TRBV10-3 and TRBJ1-2; no clear D gene. The CDR3 spans 16 residues. Germline V gene data show CDR1 as ENHRY and CDR2 as SYGVKD. V was trimmed by 0 bases and J by 4 bases, leaving 15 bases between them. As DNA, the CDR3 is TGTGCCATCAGTGAGTCGATAGGCCATCGTGGCTATGGCTACACCTTC. As protein: CAISESIGHRGYGYTF.

The chain links TRBV19 to TRBJ1-5, with D perhaps TRBD1 (5 bases). This CDR3 has 15 residues. Germline V gives CDR1 LNHDA, CDR2 SQIVND (reference sequence). Trimming cost V 3 bases and J 6 bases, with 15 bases left between them. CDR3 nucleotides: TGTGCCAGTAGTATGTGGGCAGGGTCTGTTCAGCCCCAGCATTTT. It is translated as CASSMWAGSVQPQHF.

This clonotype came up many times. This sequence joins TRBV14 and TRBJ1-3; the D is unclear. The germline V and J ends were trimmed by 4 bases and 4 bases, with 11 bases remaining between them. CDR3 length equals 14 residues. Germline V gives CDR1 SGHDN, CDR2 FVKESK. CDR3 bases: TGTGCCAGCAGCCCCCTCGGACCAGGAAACACCATATATTTT. Translated, it gives CASSPLGPGNTIYF.

J is TRBJ2-1 and V is TRBV7-3, with 12 positions matching TRBD2. The germline V gene has CDR1 SGHTA and CDR2 FQGTGA. Germline trimming cut 2 bases from V and 6 bases from J; bases unmatched to any gene: 8. This CDR3 is built from 17 residues. CDR3 protein: CASSLGRTSGTGNEQFF. The CDR3 DNA reads TGTGCCAGCAGCTTAGGGCGGACTAGCGGGACGGGCAATGAGCAGTTCTTC.

On this clonotype itself: The junction departs from germline at one end; a sequencing error may be responsible. The chain is built from TRBV5-6 and TRBJ2-7; 9 nucleotides match TRBD1. Germline CDR1 reads SGHDT; CDR2 reads YYEEEE. The CDR3 spans 12 residues. The CDR3 DNA follows: TGTGCCAGCAGCGACTCCGGGACAGGGACGTTCTTC. Residues: CASSDSGTGTFF.

The sample holds many counts of this clonotype. V and J are TRBV6-4 and TRBJ2-1; 15 bases map to TRBD2. CDR1 is MRHNA and CDR2 is SNTAGT in the germline V gene. The CDR3 runs to 15 residues. V lost 4 bases, J lost 6 bases, and 1 base stayed unmatched. The CDR3 DNA reads as TGTGCCAGCAGTGGGACTAGCGGGGGGGCCAATGAGCAGTTCTTC. Its translation is CASSGTSGGANEQFF.

The chain carries TRBV6-1 and TRBJ2-7, with D possibly matching TRBD1 (6 bases). The CDR3 is made up of 13 amino acids. V lost 7 bases and J lost 2, with 12 bases in between. Germline CDR1 is MNHNS and CDR2 is SASEGT. DNA of the CDR3: TGTGCCAGCACACAGGGACCTCCCTACGAGCAGTACGTC. Its protein product is CASTQGPPYEQYV.

The rearrangement joins TRBV25-1 to TRBJ1-4, with a tentative D call TRBD1 (5 bases). With 3 bases removed from V and 5 bases from J, the gap between germline ends came to 7 bases. This CDR3 region has 13 residues. Germline V gene lookup returns CDR1 MGHDK and CDR2 SYGVNS. In DNA form, the CDR3 reads TGTGCCAGCAGTGAGAGGGGCAATGAAAAACTGTTTTTT. This sequence encodes CASSERGNEKLFF. The whole variable domain, filled in from reference TRBV25-1 and TRBJ1-4, reads EADIYQTPRYLVIGTGKKITLECSQTMGHDKMYWYQQDPGMELHLIHYSYGVNSTEKGDLSSESTVSRIRTEHFPLTLESARPSHTSQYLCASSERGNEKLFFGSGTQLSVL.

This clonotype was seen at least ten times. The rearrangement uses TRBV12-3 or TRBV12-4 and TRBJ2-2; D gene ambiguous. The CDR3 extends over 15 amino acids. V dropped 6 bases and J dropped 2 bases, with 13 bases sitting between them. CDR3 DNA: TGTGCCAGCAGCCGGGCAAACCCTAACACCGGGGAGCTGTTTTTT. Its translation: CASSRANPNTGELFF.

The count of this clonotype is one. A single base separates this from a much larger clone, so it may be a read error. The chain employs TRBV29-1 and TRBJ1-2; maybe TRBD1 (5 bases). Looked up from germline, CDR1 is SQVTM and CDR2 is ANQGSEA. This CDR3 has 12 residues. The CDR3 DNA is TGCAGCGTTGAAGTCGGGGGGTTTGGCTACGCCTTC. Translation: CSVEVGGFGYAF.

The chain has TRBV24-1 and TRBJ2-3, with 12 bases that match TRBD2. With 4 bases clipped from V and 0 bases from J, the junction kept 7 bases outside the gene matches. CDR1 is KGHDR and CDR2 is SFDVKD in the germline V gene. CDR3 size: 18 residues. This chain's CDR3 is CATSDFEGTSGSTDTQYF. The CDR3 region has the DNA TGTGCCACCAGTGACTTCGAAGGGACTAGCGGGAGCACAGATACGCAGTATTTT.

As to this clonotype: A read error may account for a junction end that differs from germline. V and J are TRBV20-1 and TRBJ1-6; 7 nucleotides agree with TRBD1. The CDR3 spans 15 residues. Per the germline V gene, CDR1 is DFQATT and CDR2 is SNEGSKA (reference sequence). In DNA form, the CDR3 reads TGCAGCGCTGGCGGACAGGACAGGTTCTATTCACCCCCCCACTTT. Translation: CSAGGQDRFYSPPHF.

In regard to this clonotype: A much larger clone sits a single nucleotide away, making a read error possible. The gene calls are TRBV7-9 and TRBJ2-5; D not resolved. CDR1 is SEHNR and CDR2 is FQNEAQ in the germline V gene (reference sequence). The CDR3 is made up of 12 amino acids. The CDR3 nucleotides are TGTGCCAGCAGCTTAGTTCAAGAGGCCCAGTACTTC. It encodes CASSLVQEAQYF.

This clonotype appeared a few times. V is TRBV29-1 and J is TRBJ2-2; D is unclear. This CDR3 comprises 13 residues. The V and J ends lost 4 bases and 3 bases respectively, with 9 bases between them. The germline V gene encodes CDR1 SQVTM and CDR2 ANQGSEA. Here the CDR3 DNA reads TGCAGCGTTGTATGGGTTTACACCGGGGAGCTGTTTTTT. It yields the protein CSVVWVYTGELFF.

This chain joins TRBV7-3 and TRBJ2-3, with no clear D. Germline V lookup: CDR1 SGHTA, CDR2 FQGTGA. Trimming pared 5 bases from V and 0 bases from J, leaving 12 bases between. This CDR3 has 15 amino acids. This CDR3 is CASSPRSFSTDTQYF. Written as DNA, the CDR3 is TGTGCCAGCAGCCCCCGATCTTTCAGCACAGATACGCAGTATTTT. Full variable domain (outside the CDR3, taken from reference TRBV7-3 and TRBJ2-3): GAGVSQTPSNKVTEKGKYVELRCDPISGHTALYWYRQSLGQGPEFLIYFQGTGAADDSGLPNDRFFAVRPEGSVSTLKIQRTERGDSAVYLCASSPRSFSTDTQYFGPGTRLTVL.

This clonotype has just a few counts. The DNA of the CDR3 is TGCAGTGCTAGAGAGGGACAGGGGGATGACGAGCAGTACTTC. This codes for CSAREGQGDDEQYF. This chain connects TRBV20-1 to TRBJ2-7, with 11 bases identical to TRBD1. Per germline, CDR1 DFQATT and CDR2 SNEGSKA (reference sequence). The CDR3 length is 14 residues. After removal of 0 bases from V and 5 bases from J, the junction contained 3 bases not matched to a gene.

This clonotype was found many times. V is TRBV9 and J is TRBJ2-1; D tentatively fits TRBD1 or TRBD2 (5 bases each). The CDR3 loop spans 12 amino acids. Trimming took off 2 bases at V and 7 bases at J, with 7 bases between the two ends. Germline V gene sequence: CDR1 SGDLS, CDR2 YYNGEE. The CDR3 loop reads CASSVGPNEQFF. CDR3 nucleotide sequence: TGTGCCAGCAGCGTGGGACCGAATGAGCAGTTCTTC.

This sequence joins TRBV6-1 and TRBJ1-1, with D unresolved. Germline CDR1 is MNHNS and CDR2 is SASEGT. V was pared by 5 bases and J by 2 bases, with 6 bases between. The CDR3 is made up of 12 amino acids. In DNA form, the CDR3 reads TGTGCCAGCAGTAAAAAAAACACTGAAGCTTTCTTT. Residues: CASSKKNTEAFF.